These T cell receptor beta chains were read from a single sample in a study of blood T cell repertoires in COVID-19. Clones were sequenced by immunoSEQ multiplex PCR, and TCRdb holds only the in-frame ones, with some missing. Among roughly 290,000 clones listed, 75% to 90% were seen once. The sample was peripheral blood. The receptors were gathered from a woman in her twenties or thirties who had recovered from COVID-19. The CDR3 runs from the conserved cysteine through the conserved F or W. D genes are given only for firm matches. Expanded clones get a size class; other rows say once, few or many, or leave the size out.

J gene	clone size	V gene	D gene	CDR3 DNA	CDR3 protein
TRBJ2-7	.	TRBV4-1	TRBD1	TGCGCCAGCAGCCAGAGCCACACCGGGACAGGGATCTCCTACGAGCAGTACTTC	CASSQSHTGTGISYEQYF
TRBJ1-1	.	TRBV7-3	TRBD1	TGTGCCAGCAGCCCTCGGGACAGGGGGAACACTGAAGCTTTCTTT	CASSPRDRGNTEAFF
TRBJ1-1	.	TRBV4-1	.	TGCGCCAGCAGCCAATTTGCGAGGGCGTTGGCTTTCTTT	CASSQFARALAFF
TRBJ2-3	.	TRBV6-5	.	TGTGCCAGCAGAAGGGGGGGGGCCGATACGCAGTATTTT	CASRRGGADTQYF
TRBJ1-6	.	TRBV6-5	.	TGTGCCAGCAGTCCCCGAGCGGATTCACCCCTCCACTTT	CASSPRADSPLHF
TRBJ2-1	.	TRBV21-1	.	TGTGCCAGCAGCCTCCTATCTCCGCTTACCTACAATGAGCAGTTCTTC	CASSLLSPLTYNEQFF
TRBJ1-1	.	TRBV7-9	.	TGTGCCAGCAGTCCCGGGCGGGGCGGTGGGTACACTGAAGCTTTCTTT	CASSPGRGGGYTEAFF
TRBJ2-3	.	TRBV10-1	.	TGCGCCAGCAGCGAAGATTGGGGGAGGACAGATACGCAGTATTTT	CASSEDWGRTDTQYF
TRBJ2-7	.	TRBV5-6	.	TGTGCCAGCAGCCCAGACAAGACCTACGAGCAGTACTTC	CASSPDKTYEQYF
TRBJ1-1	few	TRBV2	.	TGTGCCAGCAGCAACAGGGCGGGGGACACTGAAGCTTTCTTT	CASSNRAGDTEAFF
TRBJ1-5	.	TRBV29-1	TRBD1	TGCAGCGTAGCCGTAGGGACAGGGCTTGGGCAGCCCCAGCATTTT	CSVAVGTGLGQPQHF
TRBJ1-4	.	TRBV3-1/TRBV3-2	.	TGTGCCAGCAGCCGGATCACGGGGGATTTGGCAACTAATGAAAAACTGTTTTTT	CASSRITGDLATNEKLFF
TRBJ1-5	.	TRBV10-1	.	TGCGCCAGCAGTGAGGAAGGAGTTAATCAGCCCCAGCATTTT	CASSEEGVNQPQHF
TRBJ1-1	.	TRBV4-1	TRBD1	TGCGCCAGCAGCCGCCTGGGACAGGCGATCACTGAAGCTTTCTTT	CASSRLGQAITEAFF
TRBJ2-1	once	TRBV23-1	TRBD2	TGCGCCAGCACCCAGCGGGATTTCGGAGAGCAGTTCTTC	CASTQRDFGEQFF
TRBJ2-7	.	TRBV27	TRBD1	TGTGCCAGCAGTCCAGGACAGGGGCCCTACGAGCAGTACTTC	CASSPGQGPYEQYF
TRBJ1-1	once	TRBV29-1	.	TGCAGCGTTGTGAGGACTGAAGCTTTCTTT	CSVVRTEAFF
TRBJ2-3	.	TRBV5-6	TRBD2	TGTGCCAGCAGAGTAGCGGGAGTAGCAGATACGCAGTATTTT	CASRVAGVADTQYF
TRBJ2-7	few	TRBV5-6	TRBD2	TGTGCCAGCAGCTTCGAGATAGCGGGAGGTAGCTCCTACGAGCAGTACTTC	CASSFEIAGGSSYEQYF
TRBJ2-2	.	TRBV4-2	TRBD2	TGTGCCAGCAGCCAAAGACTAGCGGGAGGCACCGGGGAGCTGTTTTTT	CASSQRLAGGTGELFF
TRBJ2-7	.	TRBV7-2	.	TGTGCCAGCAGTTCCCCAGGGGTCTACGAGCAGTACTTC	CASSSPGVYEQYF
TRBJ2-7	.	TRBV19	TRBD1	TGTGCCAGTAGTTTCGGACAGGGGACCGAGCAGTACTTC	CASSFGQGTEQYF
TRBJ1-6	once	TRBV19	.	TGTGCCAGTAGTACTGACGGGGCCTATAATTCACCCCTCCACTTT	CASSTDGAYNSPLHF
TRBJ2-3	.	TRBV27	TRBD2	TGTGCCAGCAGTTTAGCGGGAGGCACAGATACGCAGTATTTT	CASSLAGGTDTQYF
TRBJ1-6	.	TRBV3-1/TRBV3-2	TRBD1	TGTGCCAGCAGAAATACAGGGGGATATTATAATTCACCCCTCCACTTT	CASRNTGGYYNSPLHF
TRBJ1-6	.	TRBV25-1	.	TGTGCCAGCAGTGAAGAATTTGGGGGGAGCTCCTATAATTCACCCCTCCACTTT	CASSEEFGGSSYNSPLHF
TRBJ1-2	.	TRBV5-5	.	TGTGCCAGCAGCTTGGCCAGGGATTTATCGCCCATTTATGGCTACACCTTC	CASSLARDLSPIYGYTF
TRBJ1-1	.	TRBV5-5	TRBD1	TGTGCCAGCAGCCGGGGGGACAGGGGGCGATCAGTAGCTTTCTTT	CASSRGDRGRSVAFF
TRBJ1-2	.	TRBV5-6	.	TGTGCCAGCAGCTTGTGGGAGGGGACGGATGGCTACACCTTC	CASSLWEGTDGYTF
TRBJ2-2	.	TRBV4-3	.	TGCGCCAGCAGCCAAGAAGGAGGGTTGACAGCCGGGGAGCTGTTTTTT	CASSQEGGLTAGELFF
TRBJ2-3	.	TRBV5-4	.	TGTGCCAGCAGCTCGGTTCTAGGAACAGATACGCAGTATTTT	CASSSVLGTDTQYF
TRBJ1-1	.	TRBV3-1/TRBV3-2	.	TGTGCCAGCAGCCCGACAGGTCCGGCCGGCACTGAAGCTTTCTTT	CASSPTGPAGTEAFF
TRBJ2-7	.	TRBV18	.	TGTGCCAGCTCACCCGATAGCGCCTCCTACGAGCAGTACTTC	CASSPDSASYEQYF
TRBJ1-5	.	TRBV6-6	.	TGTGCCAGCAGAGACTGGAATCAGCCCCAGCATTTT	CASRDWNQPQHF
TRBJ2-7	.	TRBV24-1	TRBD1	TGTGCCACCAGTGACATAGGACAGGACTCCTACGAGCAGTACTTC	CATSDIGQDSYEQYF
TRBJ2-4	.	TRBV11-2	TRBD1	TGTGCCAGCAGCTTAGTTCTTCCCTACACAGGGGACATTCAGTACTTC	CASSLVLPYTGDIQYF
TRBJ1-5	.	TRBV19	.	TGTGCCAGTAGTATGACAGCCGATCAGCCCCAGCATTTT	CASSMTADQPQHF
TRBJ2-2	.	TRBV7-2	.	TGTGCCAGCAGCTTTTCTCCGGGCACCGGGGAGCTGTTTTTT	CASSFSPGTGELFF
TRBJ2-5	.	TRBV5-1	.	TGCGCCAGCAGCTTGGTAGAGAATCAAGAGACCCAGTACTTC	CASSLVENQETQYF
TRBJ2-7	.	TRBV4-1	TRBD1	TGCGCCAGCAGCCAAGACGTGTTGGGACAGGTCTCCTACGAGCAGTACTTC	CASSQDVLGQVSYEQYF
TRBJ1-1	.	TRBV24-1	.	TGTGCCACCAGTGACCCGCCAGGGAGGAAAGCTTTCTTT	CATSDPPGRKAFF
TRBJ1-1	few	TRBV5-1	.	TGCGCCAGCAGCTGGCAGGACTGGACTGAAGCTTTCTTT	CASSWQDWTEAFF
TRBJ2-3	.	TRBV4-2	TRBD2	TGTGCCAGCAGCCAAGATAAAACTAGCGGGAGGGCCTTGAGTGATACGCAGTATTTT	CASSQDKTSGRALSDTQYF
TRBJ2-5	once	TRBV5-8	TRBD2	TGTGCCAGCAGCTTGGTTCTAGCGGGGGGGCCGATGGGAGAGACCCAGTACTTC	CASSLVLAGGPMGETQYF
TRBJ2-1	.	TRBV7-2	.	TGTGCCAGCAGCTTAGTTGGGGGCGACTACTCCTACAATGAGCAGTTCTTC	CASSLVGGDYSYNEQFF
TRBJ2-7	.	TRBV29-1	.	TGCAGCGTTGATTTGGGGACAAAGGACTACGAGCAGTACTTC	CSVDLGTKDYEQYF
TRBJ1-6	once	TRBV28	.	TGTGCCAGCAGCTACGCAGGGTTGGGCAATTCACCCCTCCACTTT	CASSYAGLGNSPLHF